These 8 T cell receptor beta chains share one sample of origin, sequenced in a study of Graves' ophthalmopathy and Graves' hyperthyroidism. The sequenced template was RNA, covering the TCR beta CDR3 region. HTBI primers served in a first-round RT-PCR, which a second-round multiplex PCR followed. Via MiXCR, TCRdb re-called the multiplex PCR reads, giving one row per CDR3 protein. The sample includes some 170,000 distinct CDR3 sequences, approximately 40% of them seen just once. The sequencing sample was made of peripheral blood. These receptors originate from a man aged 25-40 years with Graves' ophthalmopathy.

This clonotype has a count of ten or more. This chain links TRBV6-1 with TRBJ1-6, with 10 bases aligning to TRBD1. The V segment lost 1 base and the J segment 9 bases; nucleotides outside the gene matches: 0. Germline V gene lookup returns CDR1 MNHNS and CDR2 SASEGT. The CDR3 is made up of 14 amino acids. CDR3 in amino acids: CASSEGTGGSPLHF. The CDR3, as DNA: TGTGCCAGCAGTGAAGGGACAGGGGGTTCACCCCTCCACTTT.

The rearrangement links TRBV6-1 to TRBJ1-2; 8 nucleotides line up with TRBD1. J gave up 5 bases and V 5 bases, and 4 bases lay outside the gene matches. In germline, CDR1 is MNHNS, CDR2 SASEGT. This CDR3 comprises 13 residues. CDR3 in amino acids: CASSTRTGYGYTF. CDR3 nucleotides: TGTGCCAGCAGTACCCGGACAGGGTATGGCTACACCTTC.

This clonotype showed up many times. This chain uses TRBV7-9 with TRBJ2-7; 10 bases align to TRBD1. The V and J ends lost 3 bases and 5 bases, in that order; junction bases with no gene match: 7. CDR3 length: 15 residues. Germline lookup yields CDR1 SEHNR and CDR2 FQNEAQ (reference sequence). The CDR3 nucleotides are TGTGCCAGCAGCTTCTACCGGGACAGGGGCCACGAGCAGTACTTC. This codes for CASSFYRDRGHEQYF.

The sample holds many counts of this clonotype. The V gene is TRBV11-2, the J gene TRBJ2-7; D gene ambiguous. The CDR3 loop spans 14 amino acids. Germline V gene sequence: CDR1 SGHAT, CDR2 FQNNGV. V shed 3 bases and J shed 0 bases, with 9 bases lying between them. CDR3 DNA: TGTGCCAGCAGCTTGGAGTGGAGCTCCTACGAGCAGTACTTC. Residues: CASSLEWSSYEQYF.

This rearrangement joins TRBV7-9 to TRBJ1-2; 8 nucleotides match TRBD1. The CDR3 covers 14 residues. CDR1 SEHNR and CDR2 FQNEAQ come from the germline V gene (reference sequence). The ends lost 5 bases at V and 2 bases at J; junction bases unmatched: 4. The CDR3 loop reads CASSQGQANYGYTF. The CDR3 DNA sequence: TGTGCCAGCAGCCAGGGACAGGCGAACTATGGCTACACCTTC.

This clonotype has a single count. The chain joins TRBV6-1 to TRBJ2-7, with D perhaps matching TRBD2 (6 bases). V was trimmed by 5 bases and J by 1 base, leaving 12 bases between them. This CDR3 contains 14 residues. CDR1 MNHNS and CDR2 SASEGT come from the germline V gene. Here the CDR3 reads CASSPRTTSYEQYF. As DNA, the CDR3 is TGTGCCAGCAGTCCCCGGACTACTTCCTACGAGCAGTACTTC.

This clonotype was observed at least ten times. The rearrangement links TRBV5-1 to TRBJ1-2; TRBD1 might be the D (6 bases). Deletions cut 5 bases from V and 4 bases from J, with 15 bases between. The CDR3 covers 14 residues. Germline CDR1 SGHRS, CDR2 YFSETQ. Written as DNA, the CDR3 is TGCGCCAGCAGTCTTGGTCAGGGGACCTATGGCTACACCTTC. It encodes CASSLGQGTYGYTF.

This clonotype showed up just a few times. The chain joins TRBV6-1 to TRBJ1-1, with 7 bases fitting TRBD1. The germline gives CDR1 MNHNS, CDR2 SASEGT. Trimming cost V 2 bases and J 1 base; bases outside gene matches: 7. The CDR3 is 16 residues long. The CDR3 sequence: CASSETTGTENTEAFF. In DNA form, the CDR3 reads TGTGCCAGCAGTGAAACGACCGGGACAGAGAACACTGAAGCTTTCTTT.